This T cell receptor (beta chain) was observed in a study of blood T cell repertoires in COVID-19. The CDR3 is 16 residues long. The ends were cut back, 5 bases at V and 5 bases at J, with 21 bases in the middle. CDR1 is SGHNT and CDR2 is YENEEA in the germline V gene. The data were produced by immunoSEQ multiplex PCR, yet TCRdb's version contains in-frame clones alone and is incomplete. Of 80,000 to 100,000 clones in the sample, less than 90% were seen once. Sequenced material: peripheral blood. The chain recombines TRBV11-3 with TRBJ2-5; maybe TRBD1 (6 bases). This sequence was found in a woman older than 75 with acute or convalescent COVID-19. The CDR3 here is CASSQGWDTPRETQYF. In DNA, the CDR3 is TGTGCCAGCAGCCAGGGTTGGGACACTCCTCGGGAGACCCAGTACTTC.